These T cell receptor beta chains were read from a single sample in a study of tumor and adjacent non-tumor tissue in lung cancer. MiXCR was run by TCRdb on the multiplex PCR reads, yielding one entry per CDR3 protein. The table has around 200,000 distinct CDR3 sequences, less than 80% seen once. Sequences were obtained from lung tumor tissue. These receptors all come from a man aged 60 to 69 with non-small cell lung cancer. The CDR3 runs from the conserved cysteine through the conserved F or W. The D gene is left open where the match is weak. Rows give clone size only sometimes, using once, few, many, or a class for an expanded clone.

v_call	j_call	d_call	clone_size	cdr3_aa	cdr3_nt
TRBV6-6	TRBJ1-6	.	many	CASSYQGTNSPLHF	TGTGCCAGCAGTTACCAGGGAACTAATTCACCCCTCCACTTT
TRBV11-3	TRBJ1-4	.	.	CASSLQATNEKLFF	TGTGCCAGCAGCCTACAAGCAACTAATGAAAAACTGTTTTTT
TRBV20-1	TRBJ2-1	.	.	CSARMGTSYNEQFF	TGCAGTGCTAGAATGGGGACTTCTTACAATGAGCAGTTCTTC
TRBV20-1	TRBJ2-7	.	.	CSAYAATSYEQYF	TGCAGTGCGTACGCAGCTACCTCATACGAGCAGTACTTC
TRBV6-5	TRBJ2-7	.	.	CASSYLSGVSYEQYF	TGTGCCAGCAGTTATCTGTCAGGAGTCTCCTACGAGCAGTATTTC
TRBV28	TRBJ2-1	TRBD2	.	CASGTSGNNEQFF	TGTGCCAGTGGGACTAGCGGGAACAATGAGCAGTTCTTC
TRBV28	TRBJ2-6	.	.	CAASTPRVIWYQSFSGANVLTF	TGTGCAGCGAGCACACCCCGGGTTATTTGGTACCAATCCTTCTCTGGGGCCAACGTCCTGACTTTC
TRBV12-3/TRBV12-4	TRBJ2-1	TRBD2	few	CASSLGLAGGADNNEQFF	TGTGCCAGCAGTCTGGGACTAGCGGGAGGCGCCGACAACAATGAGCAGTTCTTC
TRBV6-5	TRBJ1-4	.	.	CASNYSGRRTDQGKLFF	TGTGCCAGCAATTACTCCGGGCGCCGCACCGACCAGGGAAAACTATTTTTT
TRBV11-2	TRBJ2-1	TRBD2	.	CAGSFSGGLYNEQFF	TGTGCCGGCAGCTTTAGCGGGGGCCTCTACAATGAGCAGTTCTTC
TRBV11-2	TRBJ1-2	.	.	CASSFQSGQGNYGYTF	TGTGCCAGCAGCTTCCAGTCGGGACAAGGTAACTATGGCTACACCTTC
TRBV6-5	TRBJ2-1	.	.	CASSYPYGEQFF	TGTGCCAGCAGTTACCCGTATGGTGAGCAGTTCTTC
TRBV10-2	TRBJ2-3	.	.	CASSESRNRHPQYF	TGCGCCAGCAGTGAGTCGCGGAACAGGCATCCCCAGTATTTT
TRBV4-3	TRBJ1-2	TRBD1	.	CASRQDLGRGFYGYTF	TGCGCCAGCAGGCAAGATCTGGGCAGGGGGTTTTATGGCTACACCTTC
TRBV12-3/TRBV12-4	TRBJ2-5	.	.	CVNSLPSTQETQYF	TGTGTCAACAGCCTCCCAAGCACACAAGAGACCCAGTACTTC
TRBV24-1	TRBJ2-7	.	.	CATSGGSYEQYF	TGTGCCACCAGTGGGGGCTCCTACGAGCAGTACTTC
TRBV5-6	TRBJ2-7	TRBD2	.	CVSSTPQAGGLNEQYF	TGTGTCAGCAGCACTCCCCAAGCGGGGGGCCTCAACGAGCAGTACTTC